What follows describes a single TCR beta chain. Trimming shortened V by 2 bases and J by 4 bases, and 8 bases separated the two germline ends. The germline V gene has CDR1 SEHNR and CDR2 FQNEAQ (reference sequence). CDR3 length: 14 amino acids. These data belong to a study of blood T cell repertoires in COVID-19. Measured with immunoSEQ multiplex PCR; TCRdb has only the in-frame clones, and not every one. The table records about 140,000 clones, 60% to 80% of them present only once. Sequencing input: PBMCs or T cells enriched from blood (not recorded which). The origin of this receptor is a woman between 50 and 59 years old who had recovered from COVID-19. This chain connects TRBV7-9 to TRBJ2-2; possibly TRBD1 for D (6 bases). The CDR3 nucleotides are TGTGCCAGCAGCTTAAAGGGGGTCACCGGGGAGCTGTTTTTT. Translated: CASSLKGVTGELFF.